The sequence of this T cell receptor beta chain was determined in a study of OX40 agonist ivuxolimab in advanced cancers. The germline V and J ends were trimmed by 2 bases and 0 bases, with 8 bases remaining between them. Germline-derived CDR1 and CDR2 are MNHNY and SVGAGI (reference sequence). CDR3 length: 15 residues. The method was immunoSEQ multiplex PCR; TCRdb's version includes in-frame clones alone and lacks a portion of them. This sample has roughly 48,000 clones; about 83% occur once, and the top ten carry 1% to 1.5%. The chain carries TRBV6-6 and TRBJ1-5; D perhaps matches TRBD1 (5 bases). The origin of this receptor is an adult with an advanced solid tumor such as melanoma, head and neck, liver or kidney cancer. Specimen: CD4+ or CD8+ T cells sorted from blood, collected in a trial of the OX40 agonist ivuxolimab. In DNA form, the CDR3 reads TGTGCCAGCAGTTACGGGGGGGATAGCAATCAGCCCCAGCATTTT. This gives the protein CASSYGGDSNQPQHF.